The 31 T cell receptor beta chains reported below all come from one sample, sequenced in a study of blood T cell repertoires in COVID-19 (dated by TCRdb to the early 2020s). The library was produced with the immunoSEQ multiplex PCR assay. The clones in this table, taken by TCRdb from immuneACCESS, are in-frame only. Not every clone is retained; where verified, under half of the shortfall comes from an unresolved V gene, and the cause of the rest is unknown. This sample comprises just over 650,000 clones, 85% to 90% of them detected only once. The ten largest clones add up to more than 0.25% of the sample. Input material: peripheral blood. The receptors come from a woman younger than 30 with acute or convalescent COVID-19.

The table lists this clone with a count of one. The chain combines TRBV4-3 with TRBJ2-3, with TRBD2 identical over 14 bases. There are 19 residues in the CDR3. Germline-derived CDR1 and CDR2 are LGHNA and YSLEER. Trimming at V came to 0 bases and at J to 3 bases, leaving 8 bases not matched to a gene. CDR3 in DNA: TGCGCCAGCAGCCAAGAATACTCCGGGACTAGCGGGGGAACAGATACGCAGTATTTT. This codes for CASSQEYSGTSGGTDTQYF.

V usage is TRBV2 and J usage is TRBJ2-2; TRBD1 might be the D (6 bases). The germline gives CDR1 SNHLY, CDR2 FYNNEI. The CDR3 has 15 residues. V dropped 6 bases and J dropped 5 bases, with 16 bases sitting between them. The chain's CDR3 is CASRMQGSGTGELFF. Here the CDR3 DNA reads TGTGCCAGCAGGATGCAGGGGTCGGGAACCGGGGAGCTGTTTTTT.

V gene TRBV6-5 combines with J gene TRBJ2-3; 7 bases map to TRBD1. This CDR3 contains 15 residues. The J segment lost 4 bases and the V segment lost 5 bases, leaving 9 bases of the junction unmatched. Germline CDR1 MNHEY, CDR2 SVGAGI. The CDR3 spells CASSHKGQPPDTQYF. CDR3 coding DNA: TGTGCCAGCAGTCACAAGGGACAGCCCCCAGATACGCAGTATTTT.

The CDR3 reads CASSRWTSGEYNTDTQYF. For the CDR3, the DNA is TGTGCCAGCAGTCGATGGACTAGCGGGGAATACAACACAGATACGCAGTATTTT. This chain connects TRBV6-6 to TRBJ2-3; 12 bases match TRBD2. CDR1 MNHNY and CDR2 SVGAGI come from the germline V gene (reference sequence). With 5 bases clipped from V and 2 bases from J, the junction kept 11 bases outside the gene matches. The CDR3 is 18 residues long.

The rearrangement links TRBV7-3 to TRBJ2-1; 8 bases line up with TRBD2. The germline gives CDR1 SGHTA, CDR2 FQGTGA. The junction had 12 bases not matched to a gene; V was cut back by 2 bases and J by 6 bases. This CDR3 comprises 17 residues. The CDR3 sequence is CASSLPPGAGGVNEQFF. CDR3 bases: TGTGCCAGCAGCTTACCCCCGGGGGCGGGGGGCGTCAATGAGCAGTTCTTC.

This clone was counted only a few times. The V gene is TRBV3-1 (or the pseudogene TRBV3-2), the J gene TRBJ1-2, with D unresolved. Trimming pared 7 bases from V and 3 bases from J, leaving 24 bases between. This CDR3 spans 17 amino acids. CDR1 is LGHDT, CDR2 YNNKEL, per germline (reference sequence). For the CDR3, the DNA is TGTGCCAGCACCCTCAAACCGTCTGGGTTGGACTACTATGGCTACACCTTC. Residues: CASTLKPSGLDYYGYTF.

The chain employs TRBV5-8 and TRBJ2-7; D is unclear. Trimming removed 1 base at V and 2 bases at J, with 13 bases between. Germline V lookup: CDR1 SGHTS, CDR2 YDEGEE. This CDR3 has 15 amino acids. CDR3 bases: TGTGCCAGCAGCTTGACCCTTGGCAGGCCCTACGAGCAGTACTTC. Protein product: CASSLTLGRPYEQYF.

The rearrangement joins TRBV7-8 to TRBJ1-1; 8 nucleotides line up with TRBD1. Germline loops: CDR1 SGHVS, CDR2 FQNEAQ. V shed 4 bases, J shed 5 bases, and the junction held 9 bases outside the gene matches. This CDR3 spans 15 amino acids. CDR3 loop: CASSSQGAVGTEAFF. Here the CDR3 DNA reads TGTGCCAGCAGCTCTCAGGGGGCAGTAGGGACTGAAGCTTTCTTT.

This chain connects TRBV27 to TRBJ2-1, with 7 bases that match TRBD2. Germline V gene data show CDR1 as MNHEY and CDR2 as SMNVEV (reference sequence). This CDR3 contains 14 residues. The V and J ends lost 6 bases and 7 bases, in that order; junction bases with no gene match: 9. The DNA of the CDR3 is TGTGCCAGCAGAACGTGGGGGGGTAATAATGAGCAGTTCTTC. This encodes CASRTWGGNNEQFF.

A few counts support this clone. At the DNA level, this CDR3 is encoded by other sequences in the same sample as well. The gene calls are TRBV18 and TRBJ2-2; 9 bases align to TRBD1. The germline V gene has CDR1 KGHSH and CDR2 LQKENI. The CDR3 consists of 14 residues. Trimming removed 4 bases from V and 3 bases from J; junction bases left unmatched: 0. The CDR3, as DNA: TGTGCCAGCTCACGACAGGGGGACACCGGGGAGCTGTTTTTT. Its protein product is CASSRQGDTGELFF.

The CDR3 sequence is CASSLDYGQGSYEQYF. In DNA, the CDR3 is TGTGCCAGCAGCTTAGACTACGGACAGGGCTCCTACGAGCAGTACTTC. The chain employs TRBV7-2 and TRBJ2-7; 8 bases match TRBD1. V lost 1 base to trimming and J lost 0 bases; unmatched junction nucleotides: 5. The CDR3 loop spans 16 amino acids. The germline CDR1 and CDR2 sequences are SGHTA and FQGNSA.

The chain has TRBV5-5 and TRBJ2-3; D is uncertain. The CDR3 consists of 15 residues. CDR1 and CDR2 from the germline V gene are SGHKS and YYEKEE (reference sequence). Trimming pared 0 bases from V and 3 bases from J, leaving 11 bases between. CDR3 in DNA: TGTGCCAGCAGCTTGGGATGGAAGAGGACAGATACGCAGTATTTT. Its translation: CASSLGWKRTDTQYF.

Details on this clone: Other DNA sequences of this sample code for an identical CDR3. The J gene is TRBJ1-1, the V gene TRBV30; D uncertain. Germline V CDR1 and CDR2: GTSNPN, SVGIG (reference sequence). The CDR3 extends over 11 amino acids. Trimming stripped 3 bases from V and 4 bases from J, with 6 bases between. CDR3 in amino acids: CAWRRGTEAFF. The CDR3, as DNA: TGTGCCTGGAGAAGAGGCACTGAAGCTTTCTTT.

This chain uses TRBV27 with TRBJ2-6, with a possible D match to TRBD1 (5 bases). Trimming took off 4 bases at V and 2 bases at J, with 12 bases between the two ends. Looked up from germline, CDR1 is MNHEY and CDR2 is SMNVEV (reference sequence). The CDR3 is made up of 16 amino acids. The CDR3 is CASSWGRVTGANVLTF. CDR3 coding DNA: TGTGCCAGCAGTTGGGGCCGGGTTACTGGGGCCAACGTCCTGACTTTC.

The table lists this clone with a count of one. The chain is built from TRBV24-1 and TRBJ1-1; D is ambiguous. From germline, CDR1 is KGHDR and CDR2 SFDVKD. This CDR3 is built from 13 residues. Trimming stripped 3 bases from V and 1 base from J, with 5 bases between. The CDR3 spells CATSDHTNTEAFF. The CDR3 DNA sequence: TGTGCCACCAGTGATCACACGAACACTGAAGCTTTCTTT.

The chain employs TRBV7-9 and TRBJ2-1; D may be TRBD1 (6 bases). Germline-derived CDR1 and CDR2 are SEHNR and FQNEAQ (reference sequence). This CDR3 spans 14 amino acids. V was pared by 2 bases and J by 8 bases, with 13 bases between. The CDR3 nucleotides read TGTGCCAGCAGCTTAACAGGGATAGTGGATGAGCAGTTCTTC. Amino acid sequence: CASSLTGIVDEQFF.

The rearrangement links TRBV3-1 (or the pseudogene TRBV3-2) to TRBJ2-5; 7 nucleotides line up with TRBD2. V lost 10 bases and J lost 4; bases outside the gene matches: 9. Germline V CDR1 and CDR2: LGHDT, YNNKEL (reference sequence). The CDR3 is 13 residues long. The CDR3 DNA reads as TGTGCCACCCGCTCGGGGGGTAGAGAGACCCAGTACTTC. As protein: CATRSGGRETQYF.

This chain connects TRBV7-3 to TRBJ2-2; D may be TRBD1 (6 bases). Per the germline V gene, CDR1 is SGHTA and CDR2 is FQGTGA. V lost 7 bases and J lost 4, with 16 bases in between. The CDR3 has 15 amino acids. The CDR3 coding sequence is TGTGCCAGCACAGATGGGGGCCGGAGCACCGGGGAGCTGTTTTTT. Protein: CASTDGGRSTGELFF.

CDR3 sequence: CASSQQITDTQYF. CDR3 in DNA: TGCGCCAGCAGCCAACAGATCACAGATACGCAGTATTTT. The chain links TRBV4-3 to TRBJ2-3; the D is unclear. The germline CDR1 and CDR2 sequences are LGHNA and YSLEER. Trimming shortened V by 2 bases and J by 2 bases, and 5 bases separated the two germline ends. CDR3 length equals 13 residues.

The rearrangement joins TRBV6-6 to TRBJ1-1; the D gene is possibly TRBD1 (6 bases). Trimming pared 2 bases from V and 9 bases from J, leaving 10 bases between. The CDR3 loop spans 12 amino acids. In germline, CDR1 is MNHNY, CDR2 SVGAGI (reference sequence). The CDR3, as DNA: TGTGCCAGCAGTTACCCGGACAGTCAAGCTTTCTTT. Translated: CASSYPDSQAFF.

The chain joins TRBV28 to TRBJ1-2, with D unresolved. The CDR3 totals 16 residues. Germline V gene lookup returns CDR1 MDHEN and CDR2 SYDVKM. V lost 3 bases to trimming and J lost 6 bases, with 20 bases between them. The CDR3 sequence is CASSFLGPRGDNGYTF. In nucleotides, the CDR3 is TGTGCCAGCAGTTTTTTGGGCCCCCGTGGCGACAATGGCTACACCTTC.

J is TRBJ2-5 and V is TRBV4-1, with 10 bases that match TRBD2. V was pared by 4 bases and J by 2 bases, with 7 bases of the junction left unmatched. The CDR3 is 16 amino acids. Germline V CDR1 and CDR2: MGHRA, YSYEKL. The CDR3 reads CASSPPSTSGQETQYF. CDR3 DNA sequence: TGCGCCAGCAGCCCCCCTTCGACTAGCGGGCAAGAGACCCAGTACTTC.

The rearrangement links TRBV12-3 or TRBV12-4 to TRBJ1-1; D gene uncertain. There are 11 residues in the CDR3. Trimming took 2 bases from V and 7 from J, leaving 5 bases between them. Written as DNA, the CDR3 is TGTGCCAGCAGTTTAAGCGGTGAAGCTTTCTTT. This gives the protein CASSLSGEAFF.

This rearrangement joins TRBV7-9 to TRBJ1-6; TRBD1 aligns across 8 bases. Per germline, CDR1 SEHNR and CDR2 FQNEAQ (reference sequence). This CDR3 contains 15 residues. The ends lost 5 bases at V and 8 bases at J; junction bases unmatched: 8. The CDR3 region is CASSRGQGAYSPLHF. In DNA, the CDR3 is TGTGCCAGCAGCAGGGGCCAGGGGGCCTATTCACCCCTCCACTTT.

The CDR3: CASSRGGGNYEQYF. Here the CDR3 DNA reads TGTGCCAGCAGTCGGGGGGGAGGGAACTACGAGCAGTACTTC. V and J are TRBV2 and TRBJ2-7; 8 bases are shared with TRBD2. The length of the CDR3 is 14 residues. Germline trimming cut 5 bases from V and 3 bases from J; bases unmatched to any gene: 6. Germline assignment: CDR1 SNHLY and CDR2 FYNNEI.

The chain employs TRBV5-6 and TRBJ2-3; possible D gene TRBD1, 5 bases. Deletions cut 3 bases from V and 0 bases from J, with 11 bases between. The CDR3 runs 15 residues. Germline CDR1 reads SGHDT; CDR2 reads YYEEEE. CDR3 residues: CASSWTSTSTDTQYF. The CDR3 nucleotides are TGTGCCAGCAGCTGGACATCCACTAGCACAGATACGCAGTATTTT.

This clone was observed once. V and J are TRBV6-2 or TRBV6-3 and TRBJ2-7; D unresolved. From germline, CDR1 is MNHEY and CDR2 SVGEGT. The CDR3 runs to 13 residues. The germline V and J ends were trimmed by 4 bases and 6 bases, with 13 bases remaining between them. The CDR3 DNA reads TGTGCCAGCAGTTTACTCTTTTTCGTCGAGCAGTACTTC. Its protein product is CASSLLFFVEQYF.

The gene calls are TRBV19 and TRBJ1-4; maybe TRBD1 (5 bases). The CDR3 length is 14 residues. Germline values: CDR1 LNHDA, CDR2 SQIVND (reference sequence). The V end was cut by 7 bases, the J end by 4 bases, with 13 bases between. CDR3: CASTPDSFNEKLFF. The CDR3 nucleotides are TGTGCCAGTACTCCAGACAGTTTTAATGAAAAACTGTTTTTT.

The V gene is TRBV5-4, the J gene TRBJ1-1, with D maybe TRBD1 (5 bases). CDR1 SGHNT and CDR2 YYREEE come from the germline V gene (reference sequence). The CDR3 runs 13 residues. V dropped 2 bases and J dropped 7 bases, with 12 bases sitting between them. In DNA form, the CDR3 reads TGTGCCAGCAGCTTTGGGGGGTTCGGTGAAGCTTTCTTT. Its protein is CASSFGGFGEAFF.

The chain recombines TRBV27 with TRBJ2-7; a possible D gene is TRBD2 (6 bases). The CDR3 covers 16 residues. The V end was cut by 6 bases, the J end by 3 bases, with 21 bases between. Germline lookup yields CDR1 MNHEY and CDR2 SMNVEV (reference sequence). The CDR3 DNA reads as TGTGCCAGCAGCCTGACCTTGGGGGGTCTAAGCTACGAGCAGTACTTC. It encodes CASSLTLGGLSYEQYF.

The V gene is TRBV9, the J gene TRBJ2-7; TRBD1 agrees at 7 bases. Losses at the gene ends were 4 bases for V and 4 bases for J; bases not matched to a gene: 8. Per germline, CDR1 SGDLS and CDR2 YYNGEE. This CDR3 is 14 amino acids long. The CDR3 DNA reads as TGTGCCAGCAGCTCGCAGACAGGGCAATACGAGCAGTACTTC. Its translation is CASSSQTGQYEQYF. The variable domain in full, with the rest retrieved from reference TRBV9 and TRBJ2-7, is DSGVTQTPKHLITATGQRVTLRCSPRSGDLSVYWYQQSLDQGLQFLIQYYNGEERAKGNILERFSAQQFPDLHSELNLSSLELGDSALYFCASSSQTGQYEQYFGPGTRLTVT.